This entry concerns a single T cell receptor beta chain. TEMRA cells were enriched by FACS, while CD8+ and CD4+ T cells were obtained through a negative isolation that was performed magnetically. An amount of RNA that ranged from roughly 0.45 to 1 ug was reverse transcribed with random hexamers. TCRdb reanalysed the immunoSEQ multiplex PCR reads using MiXCR and keeps one entry per CDR3 protein. The repertoire holds fewer than 350,000 distinct CDR3 sequences, with roughly 85% as singletons. The data are from a study of CD8 T cells in Susac syndrome. V lost 5 bases and J 1 base, leaving 15 bases between the germline ends. Per germline, CDR1 SGHTA and CDR2 FQGNSA. The CDR3 is made up of 16 amino acids.

The sample comprised CD8+ T cells from PBMCs. This chain joins TRBV7-2 and TRBJ2-1, with D possibly TRBD1 on 5 matching bases. This TCR derives from a human donor with multiple sclerosis. Here the CDR3 DNA reads TGTGCCAGCAGCCAGGGTTGGGGATTATCCTACAATGAGCAGTTCTTC. This sequence encodes CASSQGWGLSYNEQFF.